This TCR beta chain comes out of a study of metastatic and nonmetastatic thyroid tumors. About the research overall: Repertoire data that came from the blood and tumor or nodule tissue of malignant and benign thyroid patients were compared.

Points from the study as a whole: Benign nodules were reported to have significantly lower TCR beta diversity than malignant thyroid tumors, in blood and tumor.

At least ten counts were recorded for this clone. Its specificity is unknown. The CDR3 extends over 19 amino acids. The germline gives CDR1 SGHAT, CDR2 FQDESV (reference sequence). V shed 2 bases and J 2 bases; nucleotides not matched to a gene: 7. As originally analysed: Construction of a distant-metastasis classifier for papillary thyroid cancer relied on CDR3 differences across clinicopathological groups. With MiXCR, TCRdb reprocessed the PCR reads. The V and J calls follow TCRdb's processing rather than the paper's. The table shows tens of thousands of clones, with over 20% occurring only once. Thyroid surgery took place with no prior treatment in any patient.

This TCR came from a female donor with papillary thyroid cancer or a benign thyroid nodule (not recorded which). Some clones in this sample may be carry-over from other donors' samples. The chain recombines TRBV11-1 with TRBJ2-6; TRBD1 matches at 12 bases. Sequencing used blood. The CDR3 reads CASSLLPGQGATGANVLTF. The CDR3 nucleotides read TGTGCCAGCAGCTTATTACCGGGACAGGGGGCGACTGGGGCCAACGTCCTGACTTTC.